This entry describes one TCR beta chain. In the original processing: Researchers report that nucleated cell counts were estimated from reference gene primer amplification. Libraries were prepared by immunoSEQ multiplex PCR; TCRdb keeps only in-frame clonotypes and omits some of them. The D gene and trimming were derived from the DNA, and the V and J assignments and clone size from that table. The sample shows some 70,000 clones, around 86% of them seen only once. This record comes from a study of blood T cell repertoires in COVID-19. Study in general: COVID-19 samples collected from the United States, Italy and Spain covered acute and convalescent phases. T cells, B-cell-depleted T cells, or PBMCs supplied cDNA or gDNA.

The CDR3 sequence is 15 residues long. Germline lookup yields CDR1 MNHNS and CDR2 SASEGT. V lost 2 bases to trimming and J lost 8 bases, with 15 bases between them. This TCR was recovered from an older woman with acute or convalescent COVID-19. The sequencing input was peripheral blood. V gene TRBV6-1 combines with J gene TRBJ2-2; D gene unclear. The CDR3 bases are TGTGCCAGCAGTGAAAATCCGGTTGGGCCAGGGGAGCTGTTTTTT. As protein: CASSENPVGPGELFF.